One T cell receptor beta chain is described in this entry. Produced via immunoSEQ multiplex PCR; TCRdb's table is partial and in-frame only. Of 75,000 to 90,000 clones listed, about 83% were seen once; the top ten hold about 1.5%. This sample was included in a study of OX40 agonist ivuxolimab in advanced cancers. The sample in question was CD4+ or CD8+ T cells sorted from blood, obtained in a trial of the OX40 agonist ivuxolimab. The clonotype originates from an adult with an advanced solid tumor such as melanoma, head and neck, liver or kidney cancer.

CDR3 bases: TGTGCCAGCAGCTTAACTCGCAGCCAAGAGACCCAGTACTTC. Residues: CASSLTRSQETQYF. The chain recombines TRBV11-3 with TRBJ2-5; D is undetermined. CDR1 is SGHNT, CDR2 YENEEA, per germline. CDR3 length: 14 residues. The V and J ends lost 2 bases and 1 base respectively, with 8 bases between them.